This T cell receptor (beta chain) was sequenced in a study of shared clonotypes between healthy human individuals. Study findings and constraints: Only blood samples were collected, and tissue repertoires likely differ. Generally, naive subsets (rather than memory subsets) showed larger estimated richness.

The CDR3 is 15 amino acids. CDR1 is SGHAT and CDR2 is FQNNGV in the germline V gene. V gave up 4 bases and J gave up 0 bases, with 10 bases separating them. Some clones are missing from TCRdb's copy, which holds only in-frame ones; the method was immunoSEQ multiplex PCR. The repertoire holds millions of clones, with 85% to 95% as singletons. About this clone: Its antigen is not identified.

The receptor was derived from a man aged 18 to 35 in good health. Some clones in this sample may be carry-over from other donors' samples. The J gene is TRBJ1-3, the V gene TRBV11-2; no firm D call. Specimen: naive CD4+ T cells from PBMCs. Subset: CD45RA+ positively selected. DNA for the CDR3: TGTGCCAGCAGCTCTCGAAGGAGCTCTGGAAACACCATATATTTT. It yields the protein CASSSRRSSGNTIYF.